This note documents a single T cell receptor beta chain sequence. This entry belongs to a study of blood T cell repertoires in COVID-19. Original data processing: Amplification with reference gene primers provided the estimates of nucleated cell counts. Sequencing used immunoSEQ multiplex PCR; TCRdb keeps in-frame clones, though not all of them. V and J calls and clone size are as listed in that table; D and trimming were resolved from the DNA. This sample yields 400,000 or so clones, of which around 90% are seen a single time; roughly 0.84% belongs to the top ten. This receptor was taken from a man younger than 30 with COVID-19, enrolled during active disease. Specimen: peripheral blood.

The CDR3 region is CASSEIRGRSGELFF. In DNA form, the CDR3 reads TGTGCCAGCAGTGAAATAAGGGGGCGCTCCGGGGAGCTGTTTTTT. The chain links TRBV2 to TRBJ2-2; the match to TRBD1 covers 7 bases. V was pared by 2 bases and J by 6 bases, with 6 bases of the junction left unmatched. CDR1 and CDR2 from the germline V gene are SNHLY and FYNNEI. The CDR3 totals 15 residues.